The text below deals with one T cell receptor (beta chain). V lost 0 bases to trimming and J lost 5 bases; unmatched junction nucleotides: 9. CDR1 and CDR2 from the germline V gene are SGHRS and YFSETQ. The length of the CDR3 is 16 residues. Participants were aged about 18 to 89 years, lived in under 25 US areas, and enrolled virtually. This sample was taken from a study of blood T cell repertoires in COVID-19. About the study: Acute-phase and convalescent COVID-19 samples originated in the United States, Italy and Spain. PBMCs, B-cell-depleted T cells, or T cells were the source of the cDNA or gDNA that made up the material.

Original handling: The authors estimated nucleated cell counts from reference gene primer amplification. The protocol was immunoSEQ multiplex PCR, while the TCRdb copy is restricted to in-frame clones and leaves out a portion. That table gives V, J and clone size, and the DNA gave D and trimming. The repertoire has about 250,000 clones, roughly 90% of them found once; the top ten carry about 4%. The source material was PBMCs or T cells enriched from blood (not recorded which). The chain joins TRBV5-1 to TRBJ2-7, with 9 bases aligning to TRBD2. The TCR sequence derives from a woman aged 25 to 39 with acute COVID-19. The CDR3 here is CASSLVLAGGINEQYF. In DNA, the CDR3 is TGCGCCAGCAGCTTGGTGCTGGCGGGGGGGATCAACGAGCAGTACTTC.